This T cell receptor beta chain was sequenced for a study of spatial heterogeneity in lung cancer. Study-level information: Where present, follow-up PBMC were sequenced a median of roughly two years after resection. Detected beta-chain sequences consistently exceeded alpha-chain sequences.

Trimming removed 0 bases from V and 4 bases from J, with 8 bases in between. Germline V gene data show CDR1 as KGHSH and CDR2 as LQKENI. The CDR3 runs 14 residues. Indicated time point: blood at routine non-recurrence follow-up after resection. Unsorted whole RNA samples from tumor, nontumor lung or frozen PBMC were sequenced. One entry per CDR3 protein results from TCRdb running MiXCR on the 5' RACE reads. Among roughly 120,000 distinct CDR3 sequences, 9% to 15% were seen once, and the ten largest hold 16%. Material: PBMCs, obtained at follow-up. This rearrangement joins TRBV18 to TRBJ2-3; a possible D gene is TRBD2 (6 bases). This clonotype originated in a male donor with early-stage non-small cell lung cancer. The CDR3: CASSPPSGADTQYF. The DNA of the CDR3 is TGTGCCAGCTCACCACCGTCGGGAGCAGATACGCAGTATTTT.